This T cell receptor (beta chain) is from a study of cytomegalovirus exposure and HLA in healthy donors. General observations from the study: In most subjects, TCR beta sequences reportedly gave accurate predictions of HLA-A and HLA-B alleles.

Remarks on this clone: What it binds is unknown.

The PCR used 60 Vbeta and 13 Jbeta primers. Assay: immunoSEQ multiplex PCR; the TCRdb copy retains only in-frame clones and omits some. The table lists just over 95,000 clones, approximately 81% of them singletons. V was shortened by 7 bases and J by 3 bases, with 15 bases between the two germline ends. CDR3 size: 14 residues. Germline assignment: CDR1 SQVTM and CDR2 ANQGSEA. The source is a middle-aged woman in good health and CMV-seropositive. The sample consisted of PBMCs. This chain links TRBV29-1 with TRBJ1-4; TRBD1 is a possible D gene (5 bases). The CDR3 is CSALGRGANEKLFF. CDR3 in DNA: TGCAGCGCTCTAGGCCGGGGGGCTAATGAAAAACTGTTTTTT.